This note documents a single T cell receptor beta chain sequence. The target antigen is unknown. The germline CDR1 and CDR2 sequences are SGHRS and YFSETQ. V shed 0 bases and J 4 bases; nucleotides not matched to a gene: 5. The length of the CDR3 is 15 residues. The data derive from a study of shared clonotypes between healthy human individuals. Looking at the study overall: Two women and a few men aged 18 to 49 made up the donors. Findings of the study overall: The study sampled only blood, and tissue repertoires likely differ.

Assay runs were performed at deep level. Using approximately 200 ng DNA, some 30,000 T cell genomes, the sorted-subset replicate PCRs were run. Generated by immunoSEQ multiplex PCR, the TCRdb table keeps only in-frame clones and is missing some. Of more than 850,000 clones detected, about 84% appear once; the ten largest clones hold under 0.65%. The chain uses TRBV5-1 and TRBJ2-7; TRBD2 agrees at 9 bases. This TCR was recovered from a man aged 18-30 years in good health. Some clones in this sample may be carry-over from other donors' samples. Input material: memory CD4+ T cells from PBMCs. Regarding subset: CD45RA-negative fraction. CDR3: CASSLDSGRGYEQYF. In DNA form, the CDR3 reads TGCGCCAGCAGCTTGGATAGCGGGAGAGGGTACGAGCAGTACTTC.